The text below deals with one TCR beta chain. This entry belongs to a study of blood T cell repertoires in COVID-19. On the study more broadly: Samples representing acute and convalescent COVID-19 were sourced from the United States, Italy and Spain.

Original methodology: Nucleated cell counts were estimated from reference gene primer amplification. The table came from immunoSEQ multiplex PCR; TCRdb's copy has only in-frame clones and leaves some out. V and J calls and clone size are given by that table; D and trimming were obtained from the DNA. Of about 250,000 clones listed, approximately 82% are singletons. There are 15 residues in the CDR3. Germline CDR1 and CDR2: KGHDR and SFDVKD. Trimming removed 8 bases at V and 2 bases at J, with 12 bases between. The sequence was obtained from a man aged 80 or over with acute or convalescent COVID-19. This chain joins TRBV24-1 and TRBJ1-6, with D perhaps matching TRBD1 (5 bases). Sequenced material: peripheral blood. The CDR3 sequence is CATIYYRTYNSPLHF. In DNA, the CDR3 is TGTGCCACCATTTATTACAGGACCTATAATTCACCCCTCCACTTT.